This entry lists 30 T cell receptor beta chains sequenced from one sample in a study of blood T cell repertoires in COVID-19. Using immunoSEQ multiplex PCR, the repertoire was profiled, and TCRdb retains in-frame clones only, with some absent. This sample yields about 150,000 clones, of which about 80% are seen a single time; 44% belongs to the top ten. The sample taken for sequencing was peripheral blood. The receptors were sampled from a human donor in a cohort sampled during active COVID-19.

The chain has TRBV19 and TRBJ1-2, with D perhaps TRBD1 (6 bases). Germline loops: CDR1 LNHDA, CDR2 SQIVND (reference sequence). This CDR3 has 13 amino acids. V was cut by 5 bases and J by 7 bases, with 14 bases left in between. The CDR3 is CASSPRGGGGYTF. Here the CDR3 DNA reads TGTGCCAGTAGTCCTCGGGGGGGCGGTGGCTACACCTTC.

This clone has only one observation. CDR3 residues: CASSYSGVNTEAFF. The DNA of the CDR3 is TGTGCCAGCAGTTACTCAGGGGTGAACACTGAAGCTTTCTTT. V is TRBV6-6 and J is TRBJ1-1; tentatively, D is TRBD1 (5 bases). The V end lost 0 bases, the J end lost 0 bases, and 5 bases lay between the germline ends. CDR1 MNHNY and CDR2 SVGAGI come from the germline V gene (reference sequence). The CDR3 has 14 amino acids.

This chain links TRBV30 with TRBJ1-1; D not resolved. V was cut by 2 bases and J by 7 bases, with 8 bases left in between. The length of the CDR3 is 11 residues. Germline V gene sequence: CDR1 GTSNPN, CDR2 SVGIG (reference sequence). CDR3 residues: CAWSPFVEAFF. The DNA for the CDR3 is TGTGCCTGGAGTCCCTTCGTTGAAGCTTTCTTT.

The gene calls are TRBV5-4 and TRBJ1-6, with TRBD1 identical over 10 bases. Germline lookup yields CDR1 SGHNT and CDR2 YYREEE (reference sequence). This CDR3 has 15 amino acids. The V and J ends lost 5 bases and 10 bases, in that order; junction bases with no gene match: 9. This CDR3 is CASRAGGTGDSPLHF. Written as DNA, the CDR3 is TGTGCCAGCAGAGCCGGGGGGACAGGGGACTCACCCCTCCACTTT. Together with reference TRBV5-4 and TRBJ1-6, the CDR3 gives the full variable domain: ETGVTQSPTHLIKTRGQQVTLRCSSQSGHNTVSWYQQALGQGPQFIFQYYREEENGRGNFPPRFSGLQFPNYSSELNVNALELDDSALYLCASRAGGTGDSPLHFGNGTRLTVT.

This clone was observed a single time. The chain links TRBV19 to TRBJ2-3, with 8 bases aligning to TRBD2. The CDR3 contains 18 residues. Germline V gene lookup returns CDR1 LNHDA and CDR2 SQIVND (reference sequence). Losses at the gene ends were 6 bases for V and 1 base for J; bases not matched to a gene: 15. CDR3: CASRGWGAAGGGTDTQYF. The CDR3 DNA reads TGTGCCAGTAGGGGATGGGGTGCGGCGGGAGGCGGCACAGATACGCAGTATTTT.

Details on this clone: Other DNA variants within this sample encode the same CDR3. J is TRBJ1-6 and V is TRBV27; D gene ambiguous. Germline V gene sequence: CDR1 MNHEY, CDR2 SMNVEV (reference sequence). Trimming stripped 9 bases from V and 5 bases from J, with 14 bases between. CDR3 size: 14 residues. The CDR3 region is CASCSRVDNSPLHF. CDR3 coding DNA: TGTGCCAGTTGTTCTCGGGTGGATAATTCACCCCTCCACTTT.

CDR3 sequence: CASSLAGSTDTQYF. Written as DNA, the CDR3 is TGTGCCAGCAGCTTGGCGGGGAGTACAGATACGCAGTATTTT. The chain carries TRBV7-8 and TRBJ2-3; D is perhaps TRBD2 (6 bases). Germline-derived CDR1 and CDR2 are SGHVS and FQNEAQ. The CDR3 consists of 14 residues. The germline V and J ends were trimmed by 3 bases and 3 bases, with 10 bases remaining between them.

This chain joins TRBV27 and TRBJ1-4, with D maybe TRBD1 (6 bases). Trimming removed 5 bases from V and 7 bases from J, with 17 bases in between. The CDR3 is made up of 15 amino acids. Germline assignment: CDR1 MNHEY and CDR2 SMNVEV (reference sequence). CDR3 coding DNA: TGTGCCAGCAGTCCCCTGGGGGCTGGTGGTGAAAAACTGTTTTTT. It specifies CASSPLGAGGEKLFF. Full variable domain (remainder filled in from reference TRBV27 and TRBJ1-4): EAQVTQNPRYLITVTGKKLTVTCSQNMNHEYMSWYRQDPGLGLRQIYYSMNVEVTDKGDVPEGYKVSRKEKRNFPLILESPSPNQTSLYFCASSPLGAGGEKLFFGSGTQLSVL.

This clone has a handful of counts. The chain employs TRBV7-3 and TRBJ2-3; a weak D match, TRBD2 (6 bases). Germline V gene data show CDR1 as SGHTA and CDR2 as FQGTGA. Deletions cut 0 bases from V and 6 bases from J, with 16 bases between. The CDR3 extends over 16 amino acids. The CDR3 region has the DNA TGTGCCAGCAGCTTAACGGGGGGACCGCCGGCCGATACGCAGTATTTT. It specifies CASSLTGGPPADTQYF.

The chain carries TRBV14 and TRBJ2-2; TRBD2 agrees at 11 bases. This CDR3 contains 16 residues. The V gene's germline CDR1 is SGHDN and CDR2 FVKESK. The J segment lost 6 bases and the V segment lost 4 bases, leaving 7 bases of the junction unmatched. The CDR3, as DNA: TGTGCCAGCAGCCGTTTTAGCGGGAGGGCCTCCGGGGAGCTGTTTTTT. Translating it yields CASSRFSGRASGELFF.

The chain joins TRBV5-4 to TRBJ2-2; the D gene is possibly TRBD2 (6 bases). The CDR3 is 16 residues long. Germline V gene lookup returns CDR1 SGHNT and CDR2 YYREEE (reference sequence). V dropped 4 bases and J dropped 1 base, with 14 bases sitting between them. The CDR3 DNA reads TGTGCCAGCAGCCGGGGACTTACTGTGAACACCGGGGAGCTGTTTTTT. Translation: CASSRGLTVNTGELFF.

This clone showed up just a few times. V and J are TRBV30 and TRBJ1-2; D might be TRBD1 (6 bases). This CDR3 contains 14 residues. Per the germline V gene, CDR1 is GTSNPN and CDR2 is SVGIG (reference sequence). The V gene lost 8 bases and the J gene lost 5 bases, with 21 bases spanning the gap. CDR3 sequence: CAGNPTGLGYGYTF. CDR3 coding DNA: TGTGCCGGAAACCCTACAGGGTTAGGGTATGGCTACACCTTC.

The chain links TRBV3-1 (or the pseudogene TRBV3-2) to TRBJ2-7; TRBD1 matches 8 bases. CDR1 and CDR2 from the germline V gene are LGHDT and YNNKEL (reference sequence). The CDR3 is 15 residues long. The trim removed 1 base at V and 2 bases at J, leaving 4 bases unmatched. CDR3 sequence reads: CASSQVRQGPYEQYF. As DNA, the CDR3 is TGTGCCAGCAGCCAAGTCCGACAGGGGCCCTACGAGCAGTACTTC.

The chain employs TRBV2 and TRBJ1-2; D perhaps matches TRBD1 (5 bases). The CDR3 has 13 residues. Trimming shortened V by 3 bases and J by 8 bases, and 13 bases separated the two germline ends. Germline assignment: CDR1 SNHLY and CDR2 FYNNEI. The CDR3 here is CASSETRVGGYTF. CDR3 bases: TGTGCCAGCAGTGAGACCAGGGTTGGGGGCTACACCTTC. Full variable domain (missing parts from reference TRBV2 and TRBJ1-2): EPEVTQTPSHQVTQMGQEVILRCVPISNHLYFYWYRQILGQKVEFLVSFYNNEISEKSEIFDDQFSVERPDGSNFTLKIRSTKLEDSAMYFCASSETRVGGYTFGSGTRLTVV.

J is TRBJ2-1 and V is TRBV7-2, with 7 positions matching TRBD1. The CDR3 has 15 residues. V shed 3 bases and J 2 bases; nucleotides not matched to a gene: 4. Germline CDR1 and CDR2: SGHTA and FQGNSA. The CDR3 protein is CASSLGTDPYNEQFF. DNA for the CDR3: TGTGCCAGCAGCTTGGGGACAGATCCCTACAATGAGCAGTTCTTC.

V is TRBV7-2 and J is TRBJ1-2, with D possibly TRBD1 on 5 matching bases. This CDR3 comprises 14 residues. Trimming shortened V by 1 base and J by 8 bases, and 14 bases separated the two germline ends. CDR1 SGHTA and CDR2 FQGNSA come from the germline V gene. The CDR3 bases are TGTGCCAGCAGCTTAGGGCAGGGAATGGTGGGCTACACCTTC. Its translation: CASSLGQGMVGYTF.

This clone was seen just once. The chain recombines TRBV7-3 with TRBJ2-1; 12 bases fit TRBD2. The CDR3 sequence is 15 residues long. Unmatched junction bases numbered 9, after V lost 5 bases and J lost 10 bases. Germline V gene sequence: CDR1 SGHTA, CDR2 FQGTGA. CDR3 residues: CASSLTSGGTIEQFF. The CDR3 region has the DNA TGTGCCAGCAGCCTCACTAGCGGGGGGACAATCGAGCAGTTCTTC.

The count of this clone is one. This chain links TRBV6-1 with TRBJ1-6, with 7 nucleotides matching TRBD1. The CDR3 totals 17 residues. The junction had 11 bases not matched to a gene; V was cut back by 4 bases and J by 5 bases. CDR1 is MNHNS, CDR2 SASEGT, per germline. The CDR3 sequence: CASSAYRGPGDNSPLHF. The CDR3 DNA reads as TGTGCCAGCAGTGCCTACAGGGGCCCAGGCGATAATTCACCCCTCCACTTT.

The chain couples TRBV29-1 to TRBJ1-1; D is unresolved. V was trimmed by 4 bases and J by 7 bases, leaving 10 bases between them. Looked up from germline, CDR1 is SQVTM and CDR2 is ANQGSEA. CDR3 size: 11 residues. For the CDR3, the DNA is TGCAGCGTTGGGGGTCGGGGTGAAGCTTTCTTT. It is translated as CSVGGRGEAFF.

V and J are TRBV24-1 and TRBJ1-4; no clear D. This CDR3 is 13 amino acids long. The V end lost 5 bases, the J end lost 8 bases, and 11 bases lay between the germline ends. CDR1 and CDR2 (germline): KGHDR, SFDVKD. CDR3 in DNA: TGTGCCACCAGTGGAGGGTTGCGGGAAAAACTGTTTTTT. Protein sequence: CATSGGLREKLFF.

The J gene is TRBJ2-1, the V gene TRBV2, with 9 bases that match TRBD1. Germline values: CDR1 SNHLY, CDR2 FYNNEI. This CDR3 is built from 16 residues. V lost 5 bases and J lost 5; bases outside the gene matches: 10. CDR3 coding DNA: TGTGCCAGCAGTTCTACAGGACAGGGGCGGAACAATGAGCAGTTCTTC. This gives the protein CASSSTGQGRNNEQFF.

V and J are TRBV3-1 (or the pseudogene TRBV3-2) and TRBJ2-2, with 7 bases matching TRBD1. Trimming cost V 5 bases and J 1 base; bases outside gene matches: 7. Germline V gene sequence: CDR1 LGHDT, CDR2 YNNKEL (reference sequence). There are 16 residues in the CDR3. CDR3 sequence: CASSRERTGNTGELFF. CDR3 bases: TGTGCCAGCAGCAGAGAGAGGACAGGGAACACCGGGGAGCTGTTTTTT.

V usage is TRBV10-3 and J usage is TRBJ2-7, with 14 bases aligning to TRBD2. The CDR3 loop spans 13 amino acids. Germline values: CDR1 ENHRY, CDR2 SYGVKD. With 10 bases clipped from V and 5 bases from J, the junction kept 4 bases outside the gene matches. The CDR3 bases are TGTGCCACGCAGGGACTAGCGGGAGACGAGCAGTACGTC. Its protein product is CATQGLAGDEQYV.

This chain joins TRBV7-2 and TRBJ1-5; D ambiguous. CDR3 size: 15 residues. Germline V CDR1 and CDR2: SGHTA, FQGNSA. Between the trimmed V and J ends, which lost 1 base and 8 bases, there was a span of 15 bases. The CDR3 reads CASSLDRGGEKPQHF. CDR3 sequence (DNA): TGTGCCAGCAGCTTAGATCGGGGAGGTGAGAAGCCCCAGCATTTT.

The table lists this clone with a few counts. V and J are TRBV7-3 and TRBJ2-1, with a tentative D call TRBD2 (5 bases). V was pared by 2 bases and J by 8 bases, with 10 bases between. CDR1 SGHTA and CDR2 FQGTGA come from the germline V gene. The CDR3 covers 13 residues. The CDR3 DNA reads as TGTGCCAGCAGCTTAGGGGAGTTCGATGAGCAGTTCTTC. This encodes CASSLGEFDEQFF. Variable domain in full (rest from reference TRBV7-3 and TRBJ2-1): GAGVSQTPSNKVTEKGKYVELRCDPISGHTALYWYRQSLGQGPEFLIYFQGTGAADDSGLPNDRFFAVRPEGSVSTLKIQRTERGDSAVYLCASSLGEFDEQFFGPGTRLTVL.

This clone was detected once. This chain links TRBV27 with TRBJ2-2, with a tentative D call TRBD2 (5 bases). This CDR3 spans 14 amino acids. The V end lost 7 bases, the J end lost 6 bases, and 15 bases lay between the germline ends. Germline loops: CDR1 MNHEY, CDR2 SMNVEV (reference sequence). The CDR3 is CASKTGLVPGELFF. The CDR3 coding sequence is TGTGCCAGCAAAACCGGACTGGTACCCGGGGAGCTGTTTTTT.

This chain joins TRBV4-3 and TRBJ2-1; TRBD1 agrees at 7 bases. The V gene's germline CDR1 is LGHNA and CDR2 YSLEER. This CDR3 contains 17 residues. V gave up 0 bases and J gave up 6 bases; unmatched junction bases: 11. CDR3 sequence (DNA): TGCGCCAGCAGCCAAGATTCGGGTACAGGGGCGGCCAATGAGCAGTTCTTC. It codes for CASSQDSGTGAANEQFF.

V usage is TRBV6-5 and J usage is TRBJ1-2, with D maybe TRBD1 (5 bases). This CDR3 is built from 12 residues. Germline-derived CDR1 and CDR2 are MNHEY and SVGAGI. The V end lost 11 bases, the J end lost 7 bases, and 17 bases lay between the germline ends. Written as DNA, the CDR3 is TGTGCCGCACGCAGGGATTTGCTTGGCTACACCTTC. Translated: CAARRDLLGYTF.

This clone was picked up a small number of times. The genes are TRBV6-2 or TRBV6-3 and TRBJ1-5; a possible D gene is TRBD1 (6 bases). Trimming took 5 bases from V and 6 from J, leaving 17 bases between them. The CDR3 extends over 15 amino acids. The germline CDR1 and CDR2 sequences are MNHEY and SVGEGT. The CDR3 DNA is TGTGCCAGCAGTCAGACAGGCATAACGACTCAGCCCCAGCATTTT. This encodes CASSQTGITTQPQHF.

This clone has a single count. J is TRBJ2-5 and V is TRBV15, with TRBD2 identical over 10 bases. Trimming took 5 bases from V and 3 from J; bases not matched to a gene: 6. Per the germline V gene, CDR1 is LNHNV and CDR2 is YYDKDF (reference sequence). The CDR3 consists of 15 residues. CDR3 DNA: TGTGCCACCAGCGCCGGACTAGCGGAAAAAGAGACCCAGTACTTC. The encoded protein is CATSAGLAEKETQYF. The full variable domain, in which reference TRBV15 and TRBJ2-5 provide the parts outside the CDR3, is DAMVIQNPRYQVTQFGKPVTLSCSQTLNHNVMYWYQQKSSQAPKLLFHYYDKDFNNEADTPDNFQSRRPNTSFCFLDIRSPGLGDTAMYLCATSAGLAEKETQYFGPGTRLLVL.